These 19 T cell receptor beta chains were all obtained from the same sample, sequenced in a study of shared clonotypes between healthy human individuals (dated by TCRdb to 2018 to 2020). CD8 naive samples were CD45RO-negative cells positively selected for CCR7, giving a CD45RA+CCR7+ population that excluded TemRA cells. The library was obtained by the immunoSEQ multiplex PCR assay. Here the immuneACCESS table is served through TCRdb, limited to in-frame sequences with V and J called. Missing clones are a known gap in these copies; in checked studies unresolved V genes cover under half, and the rest lacks a known reason. The sample profile shows roughly 2.1 million clones; more than 85% of them were found once. The ten largest account for roughly 1.8% of the sample. Sequencing was performed on naive CD8+ T cells from PBMCs. This specimen's cell subset or site label, interpreted: CD45RA+CCR7+. The receptors stem from a young man in good health. Some clones in this sample may be carry-over from other donors' samples.

The count of this clone is one. The same CDR3 arises from other DNA sequences in this sample as well. The chain employs TRBV9 and TRBJ2-1; TRBD2 matches 8 bases. The CDR3 runs 15 residues. Germline loops: CDR1 SGDLS, CDR2 YYNGEE. With 0 bases clipped from V and 1 base from J, the junction kept 0 bases outside the gene matches. CDR3 sequence reads: CASSVGGRSYNEQFF. CDR3 DNA: TGTGCCAGCAGCGTAGGCGGGAGGTCCTACAATGAGCAGTTCTTC.

This clone was recorded a few times. The chain combines TRBV5-1 with TRBJ1-1; D ambiguous. CDR3 length: 16 amino acids. The germline CDR1 and CDR2 sequences are SGHRS and YFSETQ. The V and J ends lost 0 bases and 0 bases respectively, with 12 bases between them. CDR3 protein: CASSLVGIRLNTEAFF. CDR3 in DNA: TGCGCCAGCAGCTTGGTGGGGATTCGACTGAACACTGAAGCTTTCTTT.

The chain uses TRBV5-6 and TRBJ2-1; 7 bases match TRBD2. After removal of 1 base from V and 8 bases from J, the junction contained 9 bases not matched to a gene. The CDR3 runs to 15 residues. Germline values: CDR1 SGHDT, CDR2 YYEEEE. This CDR3 reads CASSLLPKREHEQFF. The CDR3 nucleotides are TGTGCCAGCAGCTTGTTGCCGAAGCGGGAACATGAGCAGTTCTTC. The complete variable domain, with remaining parts taken from reference TRBV5-6 and TRBJ2-1, reads DAGVTQSPTHLIKTRGQQVTLRCSPKSGHDTVSWYQQALGQGPQFIFQYYEEEERQRGNFPDRFSGHQFPNYSSELNVNALLLGDSALYLCASSLLPKREHEQFFGPGTRLTVL.

The J gene is TRBJ1-3, the V gene TRBV14; 7 nucleotides align to TRBD1. CDR1 SGHDN and CDR2 FVKESK come from the germline V gene. CDR3 length: 18 amino acids. J was trimmed by 0 bases and V by 1 base; bases with no gene match: 9. The CDR3 loop reads CASSQAGQLIVSGNTIYF. For the CDR3, the DNA is TGTGCCAGCAGCCAAGCGGGACAGCTTATCGTCTCTGGAAACACCATATATTTT. The whole variable domain, remainder taken from reference TRBV14 and TRBJ1-3, is EAGVTQFPSHSVIEKGQTVTLRCDPISGHDNLYWYRRVMGKEIKFLLHFVKESKQDESGMPNNRFLAERTGGTYSTLKVQPAELEDSGVYFCASSQAGQLIVSGNTIYFGEGSWLTVV.

In regard to this clone: This same CDR3 is encoded by further DNA sequences in the sample. This sequence joins TRBV9 and TRBJ2-2; the match to TRBD1 covers 7 bases. J gave up 2 bases and V 2 bases, and 3 bases lay outside the gene matches. CDR1 is SGDLS and CDR2 is YYNGEE in the germline V gene. This CDR3 comprises 15 residues. The CDR3 spells CASSVGDSNTGELFF. The CDR3 bases are TGTGCCAGCAGCGTGGGGGACAGCAACACCGGGGAGCTGTTTTTT.

This chain uses TRBV2 with TRBJ2-1; D could derive from TRBD1 or TRBD2 (5 bases each). The germline V and J ends were trimmed by 7 bases and 8 bases, with 18 bases remaining between them. In germline, CDR1 is SNHLY, CDR2 FYNNEI. This CDR3 comprises 14 residues. The DNA of the CDR3 is TGTGCCAGCAACAACCGGGACCGAAGCGATGAGCAGTTCTTC. Translation gives CASNNRDRSDEQFF.

The count of this clone is one. CDR3 nucleotides: TGTGCCAGCAGCTTAGAAGCCGAAGAGACCCAGTACTTC. Its translation: CASSLEAEETQYF. This sequence joins TRBV7-9 and TRBJ2-5, with no clear D. The CDR3 sequence is 13 residues long. V was trimmed by 1 base and J by 3 bases, leaving 6 bases between them. CDR1 SEHNR and CDR2 FQNEAQ come from the germline V gene (reference sequence).

The V gene is TRBV28, the J gene TRBJ2-5; 10 bases fit TRBD2. The V gene end was trimmed by 5 bases and the J gene end by 5 bases; junction bases not matched to a gene: 8. The CDR3 covers 15 residues. Germline-derived CDR1 and CDR2 are MDHEN and SYDVKM. The CDR3 DNA follows: TGTGCCAGCAGTCAACTAGCGGGATTGGGGGAGACCCAGTACTTC. Its protein is CASSQLAGLGETQYF.

V gene TRBV7-9 combines with J gene TRBJ2-5; D not certain. The length of the CDR3 is 14 residues. Germline-derived CDR1 and CDR2 are SEHNR and FQNEAQ (reference sequence). With 0 bases removed from V and 3 bases from J, the gap between germline ends came to 8 bases. For the CDR3, the DNA is TGTGCCAGCAGCTTAGCGTACAGAAAAGAGACCCAGTACTTC. Translated, it gives CASSLAYRKETQYF.

The chain carries TRBV28 and TRBJ2-3; 7 positions match TRBD1. The CDR3 is 14 residues long. V dropped 5 bases and J dropped 4; count of bases not matched to a gene: 6. Looked up from germline, CDR1 is MDHEN and CDR2 is SYDVKM. CDR3 nucleotide sequence: TGTGCCAGCAGTCGTACAGGGGTCTCAGATACGCAGTATTTT. Translation gives CASSRTGVSDTQYF. Complete variable domain (other parts from reference TRBV28 and TRBJ2-3): DVKVTQSSRYLVKRTGEKVFLECVQDMDHENMFWYRQDPGLGLRLIYFSYDVKMKEKGDIPEGYSVSREKKERFSLILESASTNQTSMYLCASSRTGVSDTQYFGPGTRLTVL.

The J gene is TRBJ2-5, the V gene TRBV11-2; 9 bases agree with TRBD2. V dropped 5 bases and J dropped 2; count of bases not matched to a gene: 18. The CDR3 totals 19 residues. Germline lookup yields CDR1 SGHAT and CDR2 FQNNGV. The CDR3 coding sequence is TGTGCCAGCAGCCCCCGGCTAGCGGGGACCGCCGGTGGGCAAGAGACCCAGTACTTC. Translation: CASSPRLAGTAGGQETQYF.

The V call is TRBV5-1, the J call TRBJ1-4; tentative D call: TRBD1 (5 bases). This CDR3 has 20 residues. V gave up 4 bases and J gave up 0 bases, with 25 bases separating them. Germline loops: CDR1 SGHRS, CDR2 YFSETQ. Written as DNA, the CDR3 is TGCGCCAGCAGCCGGGACGGCCCAGTTACCATAGTTGCAACTAATGAAAAACTGTTTTTT. Protein product: CASSRDGPVTIVATNEKLFF.

The chain couples TRBV27 to TRBJ1-2; D is uncertain. The CDR3 contains 13 residues. Trimming pared 4 bases from V and 4 bases from J, leaving 10 bases between. Germline CDR1 reads MNHEY; CDR2 reads SMNVEV (reference sequence). CDR3 DNA sequence: TGTGCCAGCAGTTACGGCAGAACCTATGGCTACACCTTC. It translates to CASSYGRTYGYTF.

This clone appeared a single time. The rearrangement uses TRBV9 and TRBJ1-2; possible D gene TRBD1, 6 bases. This CDR3 region has 14 residues. Germline values: CDR1 SGDLS, CDR2 YYNGEE. Trimming removed 3 bases from V and 5 bases from J, with 14 bases in between. As DNA, the CDR3 is TGTGCCAGCAGCGACAGGGCGCAGCAGTATGGCTACACCTTC. Translating it yields CASSDRAQQYGYTF.

As to this clone: A read error is the likely source, as a far larger clone sits one nucleotide away. In the same sample, other DNA sequences code for this CDR3. V usage is TRBV7-9 and J usage is TRBJ2-2, with 7 bases aligning to TRBD1. Unmatched junction bases numbered 2, after V lost 6 bases and J lost 4 bases. Per the germline V gene, CDR1 is SEHNR and CDR2 is FQNEAQ (reference sequence). This CDR3 region has 13 residues. The CDR3 loop is CASSDRVTGELFF. CDR3 DNA: TGTGCCAGCAGTGACAGGGTCACCGGGGAGCTGTTTTTT.

On this clone: At one end the junction does not follow the germline gene, possibly because of a read error. The chain employs TRBV4-3 and TRBJ2-7; perhaps D is TRBD1 or TRBD2 (6 bases each). The CDR3 sequence is 16 residues long. Germline CDR1 reads LGHNA; CDR2 reads YSLEER. This chain's CDR3 is CASSKEEGGSPYEQYF. The DNA for the CDR3 is TGCGCCAGCAGCAAAGAGGAGGGGGGTTCCCCCTACGAGCAGTACTTC.

The CDR3 region is CASSQLAANTGELFF. The CDR3 DNA is TGTGCCAGCAGCCAACTAGCGGCGAACACCGGGGAGCTGTTTTTT. The chain couples TRBV4-2 to TRBJ2-2, with 7 bases aligning to TRBD2. The CDR3 extends over 15 amino acids. V was pared by 2 bases and J by 0 bases, with 0 bases of the junction left unmatched. Looked up from germline, CDR1 is LGHNA and CDR2 is YNFKEQ.

This clone appeared once. This chain joins TRBV10-2 and TRBJ2-7; D gene unclear. This CDR3 contains 13 residues. V was pared by 6 bases and J by 2 bases, with 11 bases between. Germline V CDR1 and CDR2: WSHSY, SAAADI. The CDR3 is CASSPTETYEQYF. CDR3 DNA: TGCGCCAGCAGCCCCACCGAAACCTACGAGCAGTACTTC.

The rearrangement links TRBV6-1 to TRBJ2-7, with TRBD1 matching 7 bases. The germline V gene has CDR1 MNHNS and CDR2 SASEGT. This CDR3 contains 15 residues. J lost 3 bases, V lost 6 bases, and 11 bases had no gene match. CDR3 nucleotide sequence: TGTGCCAGCAGCGAGCCCCCGACAGGGTTCTACGAGCAGTACTTC. Encoded protein: CASSEPPTGFYEQYF.